Presented here are 31 T cell receptor beta chains from one specimen sequenced in a study of blood T cell repertoires in COVID-19. Profiled with immunoSEQ multiplex PCR; TCRdb holds only in-frame clones, not every one. The sample contains around 60,000 clones, roughly two thirds of which appear only once. Sequencing input: peripheral blood. Every receptor here comes from a woman in her seventies with COVID-19, enrolled during active disease.

This chain joins TRBV3-1 (or the pseudogene TRBV3-2) and TRBJ1-1; D perhaps matches TRBD1 (5 bases). The CDR3 has 13 amino acids. CDR1 and CDR2 from the germline V gene are LGHDT and YNNKEL (reference sequence). The V end lost 5 bases, the J end lost 3 bases, and 10 bases lay between the germline ends. The CDR3 sequence is CASSFGTDTEAFF. DNA for the CDR3: TGTGCCAGCAGCTTTGGGACTGACACTGAAGCTTTCTTT.

The chain is built from TRBV4-3 and TRBJ2-1, with 12 bases identical to TRBD2. The V gene's germline CDR1 is LGHNA and CDR2 YSLEER. This CDR3 spans 15 amino acids. After removal of 3 bases from V and 4 bases from J, the junction contained 1 base not matched to a gene. The CDR3: CASSQGTSGYNEQFF. The CDR3, as DNA: TGCGCCAGCAGCCAGGGGACTAGCGGGTACAATGAGCAGTTCTTC.

This clone was counted between two and nine times. The chain uses TRBV2 and TRBJ1-1; 8 bases are shared with TRBD1. J lost 5 bases, V lost 5 bases, and 4 bases had no gene match. Germline assignment: CDR1 SNHLY and CDR2 FYNNEI. This CDR3 comprises 13 residues. The CDR3 loop is CASSLDRETEAFF. CDR3 DNA sequence: TGTGCCAGCAGTTTGGACAGGGAGACTGAAGCTTTCTTT.

This sequence joins TRBV9 and TRBJ2-5; no definite D call. V was trimmed by 5 bases and J by 3 bases, leaving 17 bases between them. CDR1 SGDLS and CDR2 YYNGEE come from the germline V gene. The CDR3 extends over 15 amino acids. Written as DNA, the CDR3 is TGTGCCAGCAGTAACCCTCCTAGTGGTGAAGAGACCCAGTACTTC. The encoded protein is CASSNPPSGEETQYF.

This chain uses TRBV13 with TRBJ2-1, with 12 bases matching TRBD2. J gave up 5 bases and V 4 bases, and 6 bases lay outside the gene matches. The CDR3 extends over 16 amino acids. CDR1 PRHDT and CDR2 FYEKMQ come from the germline V gene (reference sequence). CDR3 DNA: TGTGCCAGCAGCTCGCCTAGCGGGAGGGGGCACAATGAGCAGTTCTTC. This gives the protein CASSSPSGRGHNEQFF. Full variable domain (rest looked up from reference TRBV13 and TRBJ2-1): AAGVIQSPRHLIKEKRETATLKCYPIPRHDTVYWYQQGPGQDPQFLISFYEKMQSDKGSIPDRFSAQQFSDYHSELNMSSLELGDSALYFCASSSPSGRGHNEQFFGPGTRLTVL.

V gene TRBV5-1 combines with J gene TRBJ2-1; TRBD2 matches 8 bases. The germline V gene encodes CDR1 SGHRS and CDR2 YFSETQ. This CDR3 has 14 residues. J lost 5 bases, V lost 4 bases, and 5 bases had no gene match. CDR3 in DNA: TGCGCCAGCAGCGTCCCGGGAGGGGACAATGAGCAGTTCTTC. This sequence encodes CASSVPGGDNEQFF.

V gene TRBV6-5 combines with J gene TRBJ1-1, with TRBD1 as a possible D gene (5 bases). Germline CDR1 is MNHEY and CDR2 is SVGAGI. The CDR3 has 15 residues. With 6 bases removed from V and 7 bases from J, the gap between germline ends came to 21 bases. Written as DNA, the CDR3 is TGTGCCAGCAGAACATCCCAGGGTGCGGGGCATGAAGCTTTCTTT. The encoded protein is CASRTSQGAGHEAFF.

The chain combines TRBV7-2 with TRBJ1-2, with D possibly being TRBD1 (6 bases). Germline V gives CDR1 SGHTA, CDR2 FQGNSA. V was pared by 5 bases and J by 2 bases, with 18 bases between. The CDR3 sequence is 16 residues long. This CDR3 reads CASSGGGADRNYGYTF. Written as DNA, the CDR3 is TGTGCCAGCAGCGGGGGAGGGGCGGACAGAAACTATGGCTACACCTTC.

This sequence joins TRBV5-1 and TRBJ1-3, with TRBD1 matching 7 bases. The CDR3 has 15 amino acids. J lost 0 bases, V lost 2 bases, and 2 bases had no gene match. Germline CDR1 SGHRS, CDR2 YFSETQ. CDR3 nucleotides: TGCGCCAGCAGCTTTACAGGGGCCTCTGGAAACACCATATATTTT. It yields the protein CASSFTGASGNTIYF.

This clone was detected a few times. This rearrangement joins TRBV7-2 to TRBJ1-2; D is ambiguous. This CDR3 is built from 11 residues. V dropped 1 base and J dropped 13 bases, with 10 bases sitting between them. Germline V gene data show CDR1 as SGHTA and CDR2 as FQGNSA. For the CDR3, the DNA is TGTGCCAGCAGCTTAGGCCCAACTCCCACCTTC. Its translation is CASSLGPTPTF.

V gene TRBV5-1 combines with J gene TRBJ1-2; 8 bases fit TRBD1. J gave up 7 bases and V 3 bases, and 8 bases lay outside the gene matches. Germline V gene lookup returns CDR1 SGHRS and CDR2 YFSETQ. CDR3 length: 14 residues. The CDR3 region has the DNA TGCGCCAGCAGCTCCCGAGGACAGGGAACTGGCTACACCTTC. Protein sequence: CASSSRGQGTGYTF.

The J gene is TRBJ2-1, the V gene TRBV4-3; a weak D match, TRBD2 (6 bases). Germline V gene lookup returns CDR1 LGHNA and CDR2 YSLEER. Trimming stripped 1 base from V and 0 bases from J, with 7 bases between. The CDR3 extends over 15 amino acids. CDR3: CASSQVGGSYNEQFF. Written as DNA, the CDR3 is TGCGCCAGCAGCCAAGTGGGGGGCTCCTACAATGAGCAGTTCTTC.

The table lists this clone with a few counts. This chain links TRBV4-2 with TRBJ1-5, with 11 nucleotides matching TRBD1. This CDR3 contains 18 residues. After removal of 1 base from V and 1 base from J, the junction contained 6 bases not matched to a gene. Germline values: CDR1 LGHNA, CDR2 YNFKEQ. In nucleotides, the CDR3 is TGTGCCAGCAGCCAAGGGGACAGGGGGACAGTAAGCAATCAGCCCCAGCATTTT. Protein product: CASSQGDRGTVSNQPQHF.

This clone has only one observation. The chain employs TRBV19 and TRBJ1-2, with 8 bases matching TRBD1. Germline values: CDR1 LNHDA, CDR2 SQIVND (reference sequence). V dropped 3 bases and J dropped 5; count of bases not matched to a gene: 11. This CDR3 contains 16 residues. CDR3 in DNA: TGTGCCAGTAGTATTATTATGGCAGGGGGCGCTTATGGCTACACCTTC. Translation gives CASSIIMAGGAYGYTF.

The rearrangement uses TRBV19 and TRBJ2-6; no clear D. V lost 3 bases and J 4 bases, leaving 7 bases between the germline ends. Germline V gene sequence: CDR1 LNHDA, CDR2 SQIVND (reference sequence). The CDR3 is 14 residues long. The CDR3 bases are TGTGCCAGTAGTATGGGCGCCGGGGCCAACGTCCTGACTTTC. Translating it yields CASSMGAGANVLTF.

This clone has more than one count but fewer than ten. The rearrangement joins TRBV12-5 to TRBJ1-1; no firm D call. V lost 1 base, J lost 11 bases, and 14 bases lay in between. CDR3 size: 13 residues. Germline CDR1 is LGHNT and CDR2 is FRNRAP. CDR3: CASGLGHQLHAFF. CDR3 bases: TGTGCTAGTGGTTTGGGACACCAACTTCACGCTTTCTTT.

The chain uses TRBV14 and TRBJ2-1, with TRBD1 identical over 7 bases. The CDR3 has 16 amino acids. After removal of 4 bases from V and 6 bases from J, the junction contained 12 bases not matched to a gene. Germline-derived CDR1 and CDR2 are SGHDN and FVKESK. The CDR3: CASSPGVGQSGNEQFF. CDR3 bases: TGTGCCAGCAGCCCGGGCGTGGGACAGTCCGGCAATGAGCAGTTCTTC.

The chain has TRBV4-3 and TRBJ1-2, with D uncertain. The V end was cut by 2 bases, the J end by 8 bases, with 15 bases between. This CDR3 is 14 amino acids long. In germline, CDR1 is LGHNA, CDR2 YSLEER. CDR3: CASSQIAGARGYTF. Here the CDR3 DNA reads TGCGCCAGCAGCCAAATTGCAGGCGCCCGAGGCTACACCTTC.

In this sample, this clone turned up a few times. The rearrangement links TRBV12-3 or TRBV12-4 to TRBJ1-2; 7 nucleotides agree with TRBD1. Trimming took 7 bases from V and 4 from J; bases not matched to a gene: 6. The CDR3 length is 13 residues. In DNA form, the CDR3 reads TGTGCCAGCACCTTACAGGGGACCTATGGCTACACCTTC. This translates into CASTLQGTYGYTF.

The chain combines TRBV25-1 with TRBJ1-2, with D possibly being TRBD1 (5 bases). V was trimmed by 5 bases and J by 2 bases, leaving 15 bases between them. The CDR3 has 15 residues. Looked up from germline, CDR1 is MGHDK and CDR2 is SYGVNS. The CDR3 spells CASSPWGVDNYGYTF. DNA of the CDR3: TGTGCCAGCAGTCCCTGGGGGGTGGACAACTATGGCTACACCTTC.

The J gene is TRBJ1-5, the V gene TRBV29-1, with D possibly TRBD1 on 5 matching bases. Trimming cost V 6 bases and J 6 bases, with 12 bases left between them. Germline assignment: CDR1 SQVTM and CDR2 ANQGSEA. The CDR3 runs 12 residues. The CDR3 region has the DNA TGCAGCGTCAGGGTAGACGGTCAGCCCCAGCATTTT. Its protein product is CSVRVDGQPQHF.

This sequence joins TRBV6-1 and TRBJ2-2; 7 bases match TRBD1. Germline assignment: CDR1 MNHNS and CDR2 SASEGT. The CDR3 runs to 15 residues. The V segment lost 2 bases and the J segment 6 bases; nucleotides outside the gene matches: 6. The CDR3 DNA reads TGTGCCAGCAGTGAAAACAGGGGAATGGCCGGGGAGCTGTTTTTT. Translated: CASSENRGMAGELFF.

The V and J genes are TRBV6-2 or TRBV6-3 and TRBJ2-3; 12 bases align to TRBD2. The CDR3 runs to 15 residues. The V gene end was trimmed by 5 bases and the J gene end by 4 bases; junction bases not matched to a gene: 4. CDR1 MNHEY and CDR2 SVGEGT come from the germline V gene. CDR3 DNA sequence: TGTGCCAGCAGTCGACTAGCGGGGGAGGCAGATACGCAGTATTTT. Protein product: CASSRLAGEADTQYF.

The chain joins TRBV10-3 to TRBJ2-7; 8 bases match TRBD1. With V trimmed by 3 bases and J by 9 bases, 13 bases remained unmatched. Germline V gene data show CDR1 as ENHRY and CDR2 as SYGVKD. The CDR3 loop spans 15 amino acids. The CDR3 DNA reads as TGTGCCATCAGTGATGGGGGGCTGGCAGGGGGCTTGCAGTACGTC. Amino acid sequence: CAISDGGLAGGLQYV.

This clone was observed a handful of times. This chain joins TRBV18 and TRBJ2-1; the D gene is possibly TRBD1 (6 bases). CDR1 KGHSH and CDR2 LQKENI come from the germline V gene. The ends were cut back, 3 bases at V and 6 bases at J, with 18 bases in the middle. This CDR3 has 16 residues. The CDR3 reads CASSPDSARGSNEQFF. In DNA, the CDR3 is TGTGCCAGCTCACCTGACAGCGCCAGGGGTAGCAATGAGCAGTTCTTC.

The rearrangement joins TRBV7-9 to TRBJ2-7; TRBD2 might be the D (5 bases). The CDR3 runs to 13 residues. The V gene lost 4 bases and the J gene lost 4 bases, with 11 bases spanning the gap. Germline values: CDR1 SEHNR, CDR2 FQNEAQ (reference sequence). Here the CDR3 reads CASSWESGYEQYF. The CDR3, as DNA: TGTGCCAGCAGCTGGGAGAGCGGTTACGAGCAGTACTTC.

This clone showed up just a few times. V gene TRBV11-2 combines with J gene TRBJ2-1; D may be TRBD2 (6 bases). The germline V gene has CDR1 SGHAT and CDR2 FQNNGV. This CDR3 is 15 amino acids long. Trimming took off 0 bases at V and 2 bases at J, with 8 bases between the two ends. The CDR3 DNA reads TGTGCCAGCAGCTTAGAACGGGGGACCTACAATGAGCAGTTCTTC. Translating gives CASSLERGTYNEQFF.

The chain links TRBV4-2 to TRBJ2-1; 9 positions agree with TRBD2. The germline gives CDR1 LGHNA, CDR2 YNFKEQ. This CDR3 has 18 amino acids. The junction had 7 bases not matched to a gene; V was cut back by 0 bases and J by 1 base. CDR3 nucleotides: TGTGCCAGCAGCCAAGATCTGGATAGCGGGAGTTCCTACAATGAGCAGTTCTTC. It translates to CASSQDLDSGSSYNEQFF.

This chain links TRBV4-3 with TRBJ2-1, with 9 positions matching TRBD1. J was trimmed by 5 bases and V by 3 bases; bases with no gene match: 8. The germline CDR1 and CDR2 sequences are LGHNA and YSLEER. This CDR3 has 16 residues. The CDR3 loop reads CASSQTTGQGNNEQFF. CDR3 coding DNA: TGCGCCAGCAGCCAGACAACGGGACAGGGTAACAATGAGCAGTTCTTC.

The chain carries TRBV6-5 and TRBJ2-7; 10 bases are a match to TRBD2. The J segment lost 2 bases and the V segment lost 8 bases, leaving 6 bases of the junction unmatched. The CDR3 has 14 residues. Germline lookup yields CDR1 MNHEY and CDR2 SVGAGI. CDR3 nucleotide sequence: TGTGCCAGCGGCCTCGGGACTAGCGCCTACGAGCAGTACTTC. It codes for CASGLGTSAYEQYF.

V usage is TRBV9 and J usage is TRBJ2-2, with D possibly being TRBD2 (5 bases). The ends were cut back, 0 bases at V and 3 bases at J, with 21 bases in the middle. The CDR3 loop spans 19 amino acids. The germline V gene encodes CDR1 SGDLS and CDR2 YYNGEE. The CDR3 region is CASSVVAKRTSVDTGELFF. The CDR3 DNA sequence: TGTGCCAGCAGCGTAGTAGCCAAGCGGACCTCCGTGGACACCGGGGAGCTGTTTTTT.